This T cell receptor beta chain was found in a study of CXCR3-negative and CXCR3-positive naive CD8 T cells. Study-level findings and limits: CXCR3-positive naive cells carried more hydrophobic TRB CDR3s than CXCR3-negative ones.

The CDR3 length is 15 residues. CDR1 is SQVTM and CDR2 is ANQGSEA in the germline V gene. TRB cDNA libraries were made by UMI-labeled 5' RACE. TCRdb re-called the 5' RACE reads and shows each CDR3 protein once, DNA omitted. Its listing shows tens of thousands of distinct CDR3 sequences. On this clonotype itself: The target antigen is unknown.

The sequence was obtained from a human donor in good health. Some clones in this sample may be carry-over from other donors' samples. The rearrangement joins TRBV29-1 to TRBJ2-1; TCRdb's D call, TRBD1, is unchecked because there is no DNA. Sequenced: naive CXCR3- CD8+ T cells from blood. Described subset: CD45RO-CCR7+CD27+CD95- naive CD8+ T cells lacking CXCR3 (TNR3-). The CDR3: CSARGDYSSYNEQFF.